A selection of T cell receptor beta chains follows, all from one sample in a study of cytomegalovirus exposure and HLA in healthy donors. The table came from immunoSEQ multiplex PCR; TCRdb's copy has only in-frame clones and leaves some out. The sample shows more than 110,000 clones, around 75% of them seen only once. The sample comprised PBMCs. These receptors were taken from a man aged 25-45 years in good health and CMV-seronegative. Both conserved end residues are part of each CDR3. Fields, in order: V gene, D gene, J gene, clone size, CDR3 protein, CDR3 DNA. A D gene is named only where the DNA matches it firmly. The listing skips clone size in some rows; elsewhere it reads once, few, many or a size class.

v_call: TRBV28; d_call: TRBD2; j_call: TRBJ2-1; clone_size: NA; cdr3_aa: CASSRAGGPDNEQFF; cdr3_nt: TGTGCCAGCAGTAGGGCGGGAGGGCCTGACAATGAGCAGTTCTTC
v_call: TRBV7-7; d_call: NA; j_call: TRBJ2-3; clone_size: NA; cdr3_aa: CASSLASEQDTQYF; cdr3_nt: TGTGCCAGCAGCTTAGCTAGCGAGCAAGATACGCAGTATTTT
v_call: TRBV2; d_call: NA; j_call: TRBJ2-5; clone_size: once; cdr3_aa: CASVGSETQYF; cdr3_nt: TGTGCCAGCGTCGGGTCGGAGACCCAGTACTTC
v_call: TRBV9; d_call: TRBD1; j_call: TRBJ2-1; clone_size: NA; cdr3_aa: CASSAHRGKPSYNEQFF; cdr3_nt: TGTGCCAGCAGCGCCCACAGGGGTAAGCCCTCCTACAATGAGCAGTTCTTC
v_call: TRBV27; d_call: NA; j_call: TRBJ2-5; clone_size: NA; cdr3_aa: CASSPFSYQETQYF; cdr3_nt: TGTGCCAGCAGTCCCTTTTCGTACCAAGAGACCCAGTACTTC
v_call: TRBV29-1; d_call: TRBD1; j_call: TRBJ2-1; clone_size: NA; cdr3_aa: CSVDRGGTGVSNEQFF; cdr3_nt: TGCAGCGTTGATAGGGGGGGGACAGGGGTTAGTAATGAGCAGTTCTTC
v_call: TRBV15; d_call: NA; j_call: TRBJ1-5; clone_size: NA; cdr3_aa: CATSRDFPGFKNQPQHF; cdr3_nt: TGTGCCACCAGCAGAGATTTCCCAGGGTTTAAGAATCAGCCCCAGCATTTT
v_call: TRBV7-7; d_call: NA; j_call: TRBJ2-3; clone_size: NA; cdr3_aa: CASSLTGTSTDTQYF; cdr3_nt: TGTGCTAGCAGCTTGACAGGTACGAGCACAGATACGCAGTATTTT
v_call: TRBV4-1; d_call: NA; j_call: TRBJ2-5; clone_size: once; cdr3_aa: CASSPQGAGETQYF; cdr3_nt: TGCGCCAGCAGCCCACAGGGCGCTGGCGAGACCCAGTACTTC
v_call: TRBV5-1; d_call: TRBD2; j_call: TRBJ2-5; clone_size: once; cdr3_aa: CASSQQAGSQETQYF; cdr3_nt: TGCGCCAGCAGCCAACAAGCGGGATCCCAAGAGACCCAGTACTTC
v_call: TRBV25-1; d_call: NA; j_call: TRBJ2-1; clone_size: NA; cdr3_aa: CASRRAGAYNEQFF; cdr3_nt: TGTGCCAGCAGGAGGGCCGGAGCCTACAATGAGCAGTTCTTC
v_call: TRBV19; d_call: NA; j_call: TRBJ1-5; clone_size: once; cdr3_aa: CASSTPGTHTVDQPQHF; cdr3_nt: TGTGCCAGTAGTACCCCCGGGACACACACAGTGGATCAGCCCCAGCATTTT
v_call: TRBV30; d_call: NA; j_call: TRBJ2-2; clone_size: NA; cdr3_aa: CAGKPGLSITGELFF; cdr3_nt: TGTGCCGGGAAACCGGGACTCAGCATCACCGGGGAGCTGTTTTTT
v_call: TRBV18; d_call: NA; j_call: TRBJ1-4; clone_size: NA; cdr3_aa: CASSPQGSTNEKLFF; cdr3_nt: TGTGCCAGCTCACCTCAGGGATCAACTAATGAAAAACTGTTTTTT
v_call: TRBV7-6; d_call: NA; j_call: TRBJ2-2; clone_size: NA; cdr3_aa: CASSLAATGELFF; cdr3_nt: TGTGCCAGCAGCTTAGCAGCCACCGGGGAGCTGTTTTTT
v_call: TRBV29-1; d_call: NA; j_call: TRBJ2-3; clone_size: few; cdr3_aa: CSVDSRESDTQYF; cdr3_nt: TGCAGCGTTGACAGCCGGGAATCAGATACGCAGTATTTT
v_call: TRBV29-1; d_call: NA; j_call: TRBJ2-3; clone_size: NA; cdr3_aa: CSVDGGRYTDTQYF; cdr3_nt: TGCAGCGTTGATGGAGGCAGATACACAGATACGCAGTATTTT
v_call: TRBV6-4; d_call: NA; j_call: TRBJ1-4; clone_size: NA; cdr3_aa: CASSESTVGEKEKLFF; cdr3_nt: TGTGCCAGCAGTGAGTCTACGGTAGGGGAAAAGGAAAAACTGTTTTTT
v_call: TRBV6-5; d_call: TRBD2; j_call: TRBJ2-7; clone_size: NA; cdr3_aa: CASSYSRAGVAYEQYF; cdr3_nt: TGTGCCAGCAGTTACTCGAGAGCGGGAGTAGCCTACGAGCAGTACTTC
v_call: TRBV5-6; d_call: NA; j_call: TRBJ2-3; clone_size: NA; cdr3_aa: CASSLDRAQYF; cdr3_nt: TGTGCCAGCAGCTTGGACAGAGCGCAGTATTTT
v_call: TRBV5-6; d_call: NA; j_call: TRBJ1-2; clone_size: NA; cdr3_aa: CASSPLTDGYTF; cdr3_nt: TGTGCCAGCAGCCCCCTGACAGACGGCTACACCTTC
v_call: TRBV5-1; d_call: NA; j_call: TRBJ1-2; clone_size: NA; cdr3_aa: CASSLGEVAYGYTF; cdr3_nt: TGCGCCAGCAGCTTGGGGGAGGTGGCCTATGGCTACACCTTC
v_call: TRBV28; d_call: TRBD1; j_call: TRBJ1-5; clone_size: NA; cdr3_aa: CASSAGTGLFNQPQHF; cdr3_nt: TGTGCCAGCTCTGCCGGGACAGGCCTGTTCAATCAGCCCCAGCATTTT